This T cell receptor beta chain is from a study of T-cell memory formation after mild COVID-19. Whole-study context: The study found TCR clusters largely donor specific.

TCRdb itself ran the 5' RACE reads through MiXCR, one entry per CDR3 protein. The sample holds 100,000 to 120,000 distinct CDR3 sequences, roughly a sixth seen once. Worth noting for this clonotype: Its specificity is not known.

The CDR3 covers 16 residues. Per the germline V gene, CDR1 is MDHEN and CDR2 is SYDVKM. V shed 6 bases and J shed 3 bases, with 18 bases lying between them. Study conclusions and caveats: The authors left the SARS-CoV-2 specificity of second-wave clones peaking on day 37 unconfirmed. Certain responding clones were present in pre-infection memory, suggesting participation of cross-reactive memory.

The sequence was obtained from a man aged 18 to 35 who had mild COVID-19 (a few samples of this study predate the infection). Cell type and time point are not known. The V gene is TRBV28, the J gene TRBJ1-5, with D tentatively TRBD1 (5 bases). Sequencing input: PBMCs or a T cell subset sorted from them (not recorded which). In DNA, the CDR3 is TGTGCCAGCAGCTTGCCGTGGGGGGGGGACAATCAGCCCCAGCATTTT. Translating it yields CASSLPWGGDNQPQHF.